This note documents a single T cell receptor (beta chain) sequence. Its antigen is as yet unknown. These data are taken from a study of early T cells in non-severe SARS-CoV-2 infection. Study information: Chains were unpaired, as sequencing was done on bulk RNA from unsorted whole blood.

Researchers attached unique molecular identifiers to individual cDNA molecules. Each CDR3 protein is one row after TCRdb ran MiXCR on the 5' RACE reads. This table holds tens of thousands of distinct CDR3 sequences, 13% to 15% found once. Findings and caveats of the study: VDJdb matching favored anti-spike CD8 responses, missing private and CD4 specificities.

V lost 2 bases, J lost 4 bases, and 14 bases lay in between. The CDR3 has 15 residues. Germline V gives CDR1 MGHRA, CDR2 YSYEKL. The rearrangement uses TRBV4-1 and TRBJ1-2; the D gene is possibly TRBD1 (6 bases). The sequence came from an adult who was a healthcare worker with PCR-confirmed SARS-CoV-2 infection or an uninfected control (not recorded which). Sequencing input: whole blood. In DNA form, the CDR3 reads TGCGCCAGCAGCCAAATGGCAGGGGTGGGCTATGGCTACACCTTC. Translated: CASSQMAGVGYGYTF.